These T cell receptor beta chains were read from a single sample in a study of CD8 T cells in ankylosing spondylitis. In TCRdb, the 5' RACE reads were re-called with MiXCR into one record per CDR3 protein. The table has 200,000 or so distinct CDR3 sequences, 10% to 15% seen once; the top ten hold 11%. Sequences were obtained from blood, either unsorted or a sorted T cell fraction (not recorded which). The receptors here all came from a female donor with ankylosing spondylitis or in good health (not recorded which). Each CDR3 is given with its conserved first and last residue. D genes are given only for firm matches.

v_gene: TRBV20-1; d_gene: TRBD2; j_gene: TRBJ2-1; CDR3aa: CSAREKPPSGSYNEQFF
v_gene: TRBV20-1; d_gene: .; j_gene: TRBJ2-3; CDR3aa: CSARDSSWGDLTDTQYF
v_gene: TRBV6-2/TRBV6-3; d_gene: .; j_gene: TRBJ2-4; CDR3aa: CASSLGDPEYF
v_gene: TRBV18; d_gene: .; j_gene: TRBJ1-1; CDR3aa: CASSPPPSGTETFF
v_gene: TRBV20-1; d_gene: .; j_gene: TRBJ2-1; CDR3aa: CSVLTPGHEQFF
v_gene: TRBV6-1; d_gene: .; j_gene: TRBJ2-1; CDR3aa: CASSRGQVPNEQFF
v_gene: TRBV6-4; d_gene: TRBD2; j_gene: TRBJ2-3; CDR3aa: CASSATSGTTDTQYF
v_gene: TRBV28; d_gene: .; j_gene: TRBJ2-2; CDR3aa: CASSSNWDTGELFF
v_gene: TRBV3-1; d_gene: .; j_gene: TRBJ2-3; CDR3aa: CASSQVRSSDTQYF
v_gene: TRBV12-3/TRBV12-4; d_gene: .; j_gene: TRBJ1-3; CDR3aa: CAGRPWGRENTIYF
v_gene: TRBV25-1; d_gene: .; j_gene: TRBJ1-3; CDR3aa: CASSEGGRGNTIYF
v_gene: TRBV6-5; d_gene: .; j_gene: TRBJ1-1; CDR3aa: CASSYSGGINSEAFF
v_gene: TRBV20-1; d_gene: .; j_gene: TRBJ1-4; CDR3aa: CSAAFWEKLFF
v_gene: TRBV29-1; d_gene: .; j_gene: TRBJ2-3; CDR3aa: CSGLHPDTQYF
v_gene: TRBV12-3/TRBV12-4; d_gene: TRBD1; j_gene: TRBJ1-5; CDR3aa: CASSASGTGVPNQPQHF
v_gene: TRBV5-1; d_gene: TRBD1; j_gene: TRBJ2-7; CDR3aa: CASSLDGQGNYEQYF
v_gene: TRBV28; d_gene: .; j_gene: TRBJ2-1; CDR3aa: CASSRKGGLFYNEQFF
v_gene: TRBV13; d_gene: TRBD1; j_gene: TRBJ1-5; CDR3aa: CASSERQGPNQPQHF
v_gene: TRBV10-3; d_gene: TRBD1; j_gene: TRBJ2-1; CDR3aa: CAISAVTGPAMFGQFF
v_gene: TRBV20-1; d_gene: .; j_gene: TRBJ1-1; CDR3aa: CSAGGTINTEAFF
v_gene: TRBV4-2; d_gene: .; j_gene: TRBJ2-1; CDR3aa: CASSQDRSGFHNEQFF
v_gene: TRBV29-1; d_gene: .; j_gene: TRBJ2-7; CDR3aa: CSAVRPGTSYEQYF